The rows below give T cell receptor beta chains drawn from one sample of a study of blood T cell repertoires in COVID-19. The table came from immunoSEQ multiplex PCR; TCRdb's copy has only in-frame clones and leaves some out. The table records more than 65,000 clones, approximately 80% of them present only once. Sequencing input: peripheral blood. The receptors come from a man under 40 with COVID-19, enrolled during active disease. Each CDR3 is given with its conserved first and last residue. D genes are given only for firm matches. Some rows mark clone size as missing; the rest say once, few, many or name a class of expanded clone.

d_call: NA; clone_size: NA; j_call: TRBJ2-1; v_call: TRBV5-4; cdr3_length: 14; cdr3_nt: TGTGCCAGCAGCTCGTACAGCTCCTACAATGAGCAGTTCTTC; cdr3_aa: CASSSYSSYNEQFF
d_call: TRBD1; clone_size: NA; j_call: TRBJ1-2; v_call: TRBV6-5; cdr3_length: 14; cdr3_nt: TGTGCCAGCAGTTACTCGCAGGGGGTCTATGGCTACACCTTC; cdr3_aa: CASSYSQGVYGYTF
d_call: TRBD2; clone_size: few; j_call: TRBJ2-1; v_call: TRBV2; cdr3_length: 15; cdr3_nt: TGTGCCAGCAGTGAAAGGAGGCGGGAGCCAAATGAGCAGTTCTTC; cdr3_aa: CASSERRREPNEQFF
d_call: NA; clone_size: few; j_call: TRBJ2-5; v_call: TRBV9; cdr3_length: 15; cdr3_nt: TGTGCCAGCAGCCCGGATTTAGCGGAGCAAGAGACCCAGTACTTC; cdr3_aa: CASSPDLAEQETQYF
d_call: TRBD1; clone_size: NA; j_call: TRBJ1-2; v_call: TRBV14; cdr3_length: 16; cdr3_nt: TGTGCCAGCAGCCAAGCGGGAGGACAGGGGCTCTATGGCTACACCTTC; cdr3_aa: CASSQAGGQGLYGYTF
d_call: TRBD1; clone_size: NA; j_call: TRBJ1-5; v_call: TRBV15; cdr3_length: 14; cdr3_nt: TGTGCCACCAGCAGCCAGGGGGGAAATCAGCCCCAGCATTTT; cdr3_aa: CATSSQGGNQPQHF
d_call: NA; clone_size: NA; j_call: TRBJ1-1; v_call: TRBV28; cdr3_length: 11; cdr3_nt: TGTGCTGCGGTGGGGAACACTGAAGCTTTCTTT; cdr3_aa: CAAVGNTEAFF
d_call: TRBD2; clone_size: NA; j_call: TRBJ2-1; v_call: TRBV11-3; cdr3_length: 16; cdr3_nt: TGTGCCAGCAGCGACCGACTAGCGGGGTTATACAATGAGCAGTTCTTC; cdr3_aa: CASSDRLAGLYNEQFF
d_call: NA; clone_size: NA; j_call: TRBJ1-5; v_call: TRBV9; cdr3_length: 15; cdr3_nt: TGTGCCAGCAGCTCCGGAGGGGATAGCAATCAGCCCCAGCATTTT; cdr3_aa: CASSSGGDSNQPQHF
d_call: NA; clone_size: NA; j_call: TRBJ1-2; v_call: TRBV6-2/TRBV6-3; cdr3_length: 17; cdr3_nt: TGTGCCAGCAGTTACTCGGTTGGTCGGGGATCCGGGTATGGCTACACCTTC; cdr3_aa: CASSYSVGRGSGYGYTF
d_call: NA; clone_size: NA; j_call: TRBJ1-3; v_call: TRBV5-1; cdr3_length: 15; cdr3_nt: TGCGCCAGCAGCTGGGCAGCGGGGACTGGAAACACCATATATTTT; cdr3_aa: CASSWAAGTGNTIYF
d_call: TRBD2; clone_size: NA; j_call: TRBJ2-7; v_call: TRBV6-5; cdr3_length: 15; cdr3_nt: TGTGCCAGCAGTCGACTAGCGGAGAGCTCCTACGAGCAGTACTTC; cdr3_aa: CASSRLAESSYEQYF
d_call: TRBD1; clone_size: NA; j_call: TRBJ2-2; v_call: TRBV11-1; cdr3_length: 14; cdr3_nt: TGTGCCAGTGCAGGGGGTAGGAGCACCGGGGAGCTGTTTTTT; cdr3_aa: CASAGGRSTGELFF
d_call: TRBD2; clone_size: NA; j_call: TRBJ2-7; v_call: TRBV7-2; cdr3_length: 16; cdr3_nt: TGTGCCAGCAGCTCCGGGGGACTAGCGAGAAGCTACGAGCAGTACTTC; cdr3_aa: CASSSGGLARSYEQYF
d_call: TRBD1; clone_size: NA; j_call: TRBJ2-3; v_call: TRBV14; cdr3_length: 14; cdr3_nt: TGTGCCAGCAGCCTGGACAGGTACACAGATACGCAGTATTTT; cdr3_aa: CASSLDRYTDTQYF
d_call: TRBD1; clone_size: NA; j_call: TRBJ2-5; v_call: TRBV30; cdr3_length: 14; cdr3_nt: TGTGCCTGGAGTTCGGGACAGGGGTCAAAGGCCCAGTACTTC; cdr3_aa: CAWSSGQGSKAQYF
d_call: NA; clone_size: NA; j_call: TRBJ1-5; v_call: TRBV4-3; cdr3_length: 14; cdr3_nt: TGCGCCAGCAGCCCAACGCAGGGCAATCAGCCCCAGCATTTT; cdr3_aa: CASSPTQGNQPQHF
d_call: NA; clone_size: NA; j_call: TRBJ1-1; v_call: TRBV9; cdr3_length: 15; cdr3_nt: TGTGCCAGCAGCGTAACCCCCGGGGGGTTGGGTGAAGCTTTCTTT; cdr3_aa: CASSVTPGGLGEAFF
d_call: TRBD1; clone_size: NA; j_call: TRBJ1-4; v_call: TRBV9; cdr3_length: 14; cdr3_nt: TGTGCCAGCAGTGCCGGGACAGGATCAGAAAAACTGTTTTTT; cdr3_aa: CASSAGTGSEKLFF
d_call: NA; clone_size: few; j_call: TRBJ1-1; v_call: TRBV6-5; cdr3_length: 15; cdr3_nt: TGTGCCAGCAGTTACTCAAGTTGGGGGGACACTGAAGCTTTCTTT; cdr3_aa: CASSYSSWGDTEAFF
d_call: NA; clone_size: NA; j_call: TRBJ1-6; v_call: TRBV28; cdr3_length: 16; cdr3_nt: TGTGCCAGCAGCCCTAGGGGTAGCTCCTATAATTCACCCCTCCACTTT; cdr3_aa: CASSPRGSSYNSPLHF
d_call: TRBD1; clone_size: NA; j_call: TRBJ2-7; v_call: TRBV4-2; cdr3_length: 18; cdr3_nt: TGTGCCAGCAGCCAAGATCTTCGGAGAAGGCAGGGGGCCTACGAGCAGTACTTC; cdr3_aa: CASSQDLRRRQGAYEQYF
d_call: TRBD2; clone_size: NA; j_call: TRBJ2-5; v_call: TRBV7-2; cdr3_length: 16; cdr3_nt: TGTGCCAGCAGCCGCCGCGGGGGGCGGCCTGAAGAGACCCAGTACTTC; cdr3_aa: CASSRRGGRPEETQYF
d_call: NA; clone_size: NA; j_call: TRBJ1-5; v_call: TRBV2; cdr3_length: 15; cdr3_nt: TGTGCCAGCAGGCCACAGGGAGATCGTAGTCAGCCCCAGCATTTT; cdr3_aa: CASRPQGDRSQPQHF
d_call: TRBD1; clone_size: once; j_call: TRBJ2-3; v_call: TRBV5-8; cdr3_length: 16; cdr3_nt: TGTGCCAGCAGCTTGGGGCAGGGGGAACGCACAGATACGCAGTATTTT; cdr3_aa: CASSLGQGERTDTQYF
d_call: NA; clone_size: once; j_call: TRBJ1-2; v_call: TRBV4-1; cdr3_length: 14; cdr3_nt: TGCGCCAGCAGCGAGGACAGAGTTAACTATGGCTACACCTTC; cdr3_aa: CASSEDRVNYGYTF
d_call: NA; clone_size: NA; j_call: TRBJ1-1; v_call: TRBV28; cdr3_length: 13; cdr3_nt: TGTGCCAGCATTACGGACGGGATCACTGAAGCTTTCTTT; cdr3_aa: CASITDGITEAFF
d_call: TRBD1; clone_size: NA; j_call: TRBJ1-3; v_call: TRBV10-3; cdr3_length: 15; cdr3_nt: TGTGCCATCAGGGTAACAGGGGTCTCTGGAAACACCATATATTTT; cdr3_aa: CAIRVTGVSGNTIYF
d_call: NA; clone_size: NA; j_call: TRBJ2-1; v_call: TRBV27; cdr3_length: 15; cdr3_nt: TGTGCCAGCAGTCAGACAGGTCGCCCCTACAATGAGCAGTTCTTC; cdr3_aa: CASSQTGRPYNEQFF
d_call: NA; clone_size: NA; j_call: TRBJ1-5; v_call: TRBV6-6; cdr3_length: 15; cdr3_nt: TGTGCCAGCAGTACCGGACAGTGGAGCAATCAGCCCCAGCATTTT; cdr3_aa: CASSTGQWSNQPQHF
d_call: NA; clone_size: NA; j_call: TRBJ1-5; v_call: TRBV3-1/TRBV3-2; cdr3_length: 14; cdr3_nt: TGTGCCAGCAGCCCTCAGGGATACAATCAGCCCCAGCATTTT; cdr3_aa: CASSPQGYNQPQHF
d_call: TRBD1; clone_size: NA; j_call: TRBJ1-2; v_call: TRBV28; cdr3_length: 14; cdr3_nt: TGTGCCAGCAGTTTCGGGACAGGTGGCTATGGCTACACCTTC; cdr3_aa: CASSFGTGGYGYTF
d_call: TRBD2; clone_size: NA; j_call: TRBJ2-3; v_call: TRBV20-1; cdr3_length: 14; cdr3_nt: TGCAGTGCTAGTAGTAGCGGGAGAACAGATACGCAGTATTTT; cdr3_aa: CSASSSGRTDTQYF
d_call: TRBD2; clone_size: NA; j_call: TRBJ2-2; v_call: TRBV10-1; cdr3_length: 14; cdr3_nt: TGCGCCAGCAGCCCGGGACTAGTCACCGGGGAGCTGTTTTTT; cdr3_aa: CASSPGLVTGELFF
d_call: TRBD2; clone_size: NA; j_call: TRBJ2-5; v_call: TRBV7-9; cdr3_length: 15; cdr3_nt: TGTGCCAGCAGCTTACCTACTAGCGGGAGACAGACCCAGTACTTC; cdr3_aa: CASSLPTSGRQTQYF
d_call: TRBD1; clone_size: few; j_call: TRBJ2-7; v_call: TRBV28; cdr3_length: 14; cdr3_nt: TGTGCCAGCAGCTTGGACAGGCCACGGTACGAGCAGTACTTC; cdr3_aa: CASSLDRPRYEQYF
d_call: TRBD1; clone_size: NA; j_call: TRBJ1-5; v_call: TRBV18; cdr3_length: 18; cdr3_nt: TGTGCCAGCTCACCGGGGCCAGGGGGCTCCCTTGAATATCAGCCCCAGCATTTT; cdr3_aa: CASSPGPGGSLEYQPQHF
d_call: TRBD1; clone_size: NA; j_call: TRBJ1-1; v_call: TRBV12-3/TRBV12-4; cdr3_length: 13; cdr3_nt: TGTGCCAGCAGGCGGACAGGGAACACTGAAGCTTTCTTT; cdr3_aa: CASRRTGNTEAFF
d_call: NA; clone_size: NA; j_call: TRBJ2-3; v_call: TRBV9; cdr3_length: 15; cdr3_nt: TGTGCCAGCAGCGTAGTAGGCAGGGACACAGATACGCAGTATTTT; cdr3_aa: CASSVVGRDTDTQYF
d_call: TRBD1; clone_size: NA; j_call: TRBJ2-7; v_call: TRBV6-5; cdr3_length: 14; cdr3_nt: TGTGCCAGCAGCAGAGACAGGGGCCTCGGCGAGCAGTACTTC; cdr3_aa: CASSRDRGLGEQYF
d_call: TRBD2; clone_size: NA; j_call: TRBJ2-1; v_call: TRBV6-2/TRBV6-3; cdr3_length: 17; cdr3_nt: TGTGCCAGCAGTTACTCGCCCGGCGGGAGGCCCTACAATGAGCAGTTCTTC; cdr3_aa: CASSYSPGGRPYNEQFF
d_call: TRBD1; clone_size: NA; j_call: TRBJ2-1; v_call: TRBV19; cdr3_length: 13; cdr3_nt: TGTGCCAGTAGTACACGACAGGGAAAAGAGCAGTTCTTC; cdr3_aa: CASSTRQGKEQFF
d_call: NA; clone_size: NA; j_call: TRBJ2-2; v_call: TRBV10-3; cdr3_length: 13; cdr3_nt: TGTGCCATCAGCAACTCTGTCACCGGGGAGCTGTTTTTT; cdr3_aa: CAISNSVTGELFF
d_call: TRBD1; clone_size: NA; j_call: TRBJ1-2; v_call: TRBV27; cdr3_length: 13; cdr3_nt: TGTGCCAGCAGCCTCCGGGACAGCGGGGGCTACACCTTC; cdr3_aa: CASSLRDSGGYTF
d_call: NA; clone_size: NA; j_call: TRBJ1-4; v_call: TRBV25-1; cdr3_length: 15; cdr3_nt: TGTGCCAGCAGTGAAACGGCACTCCGGGGTGAAAAACTGTTTTTT; cdr3_aa: CASSETALRGEKLFF
d_call: TRBD2; clone_size: NA; j_call: TRBJ2-1; v_call: TRBV23-1; cdr3_length: 15; cdr3_nt: TGCGCCGAAAAGGCCACGGGACTAATGTTCAATGAGCAGTTCTTC; cdr3_aa: CAEKATGLMFNEQFF
d_call: NA; clone_size: many; j_call: TRBJ1-6; v_call: TRBV5-1; cdr3_length: 15; cdr3_nt: TGCGCCAGCAGCTTGGAACCAGGGGACAATTCACCCCTCCACTTT; cdr3_aa: CASSLEPGDNSPLHF
d_call: NA; clone_size: NA; j_call: TRBJ2-3; v_call: TRBV10-3; cdr3_length: 15; cdr3_nt: TGTGCCATCAGTGAGCTCCACAGGGAACGAGATACGCAGTATTTT; cdr3_aa: CAISELHRERDTQYF
d_call: NA; clone_size: NA; j_call: TRBJ2-1; v_call: TRBV12-5; cdr3_length: 15; cdr3_nt: TGTGCTAGTGGTTTGGCGCCAACAGGGTCCAATGAGCAGTTCTTC; cdr3_aa: CASGLAPTGSNEQFF
d_call: NA; clone_size: NA; j_call: TRBJ1-1; v_call: TRBV6-5; cdr3_length: 14; cdr3_nt: TGTGCCAAACCCTACCGCGGGAACGGTCCTGAAGCTTTCTTT; cdr3_aa: CAKPYRGNGPEAFF
d_call: NA; clone_size: NA; j_call: TRBJ2-1; v_call: TRBV30; cdr3_length: 13; cdr3_nt: TGTGCCTGCACCTCCCCGCGGTACAATGAGCAGTTCTTC; cdr3_aa: CACTSPRYNEQFF
d_call: NA; clone_size: NA; j_call: TRBJ2-1; v_call: TRBV2; cdr3_length: 13; cdr3_nt: TGTGCCAGCAGTCGCGGCCCGGGGAATGAGCAGTTCTTC; cdr3_aa: CASSRGPGNEQFF
d_call: TRBD2; clone_size: NA; j_call: TRBJ2-1; v_call: TRBV6-5; cdr3_length: 15; cdr3_nt: TGTGCCAGCACCCCAGGGACTAGCGACTACAATGAGCAGTTCTTC; cdr3_aa: CASTPGTSDYNEQFF